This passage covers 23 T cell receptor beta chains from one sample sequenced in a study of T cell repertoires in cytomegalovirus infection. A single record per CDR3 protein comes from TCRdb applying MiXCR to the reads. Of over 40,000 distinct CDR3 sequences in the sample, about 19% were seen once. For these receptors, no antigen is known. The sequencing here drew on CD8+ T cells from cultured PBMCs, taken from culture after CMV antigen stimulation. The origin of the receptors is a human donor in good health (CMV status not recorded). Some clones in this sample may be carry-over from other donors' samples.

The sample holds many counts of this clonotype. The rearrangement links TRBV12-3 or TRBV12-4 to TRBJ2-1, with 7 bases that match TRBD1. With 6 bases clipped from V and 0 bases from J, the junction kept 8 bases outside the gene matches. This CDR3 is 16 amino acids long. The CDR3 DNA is TGTGCCAGCAGCCTGGGACAGCAGAGCTCCTACAATGAGCAGTTCTTC. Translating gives CASSLGQQSSYNEQFF.

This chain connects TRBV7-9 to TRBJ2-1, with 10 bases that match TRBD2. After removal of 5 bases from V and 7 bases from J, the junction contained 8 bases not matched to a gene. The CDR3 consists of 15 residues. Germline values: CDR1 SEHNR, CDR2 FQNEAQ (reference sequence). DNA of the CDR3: TGTGCCAGCAGCGATAGCGGGAGGACGGGAAATGAGCAGTTCTTC. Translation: CASSDSGRTGNEQFF.

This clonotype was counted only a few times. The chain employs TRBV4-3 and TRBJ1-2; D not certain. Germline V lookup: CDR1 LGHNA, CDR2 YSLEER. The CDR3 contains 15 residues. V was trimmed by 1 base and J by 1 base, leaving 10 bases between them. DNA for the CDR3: TGCGCCAGCAGCCAAGCCCTTGGAGTTAACTATGGCTACACCTTC. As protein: CASSQALGVNYGYTF.

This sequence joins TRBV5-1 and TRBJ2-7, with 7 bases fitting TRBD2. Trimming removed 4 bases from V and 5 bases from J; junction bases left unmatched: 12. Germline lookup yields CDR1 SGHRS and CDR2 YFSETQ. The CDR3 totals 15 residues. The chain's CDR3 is CASSGVGGRGHEQYF. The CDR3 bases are TGCGCCAGCAGCGGTGTAGGCGGGAGAGGGCACGAGCAGTACTTC.

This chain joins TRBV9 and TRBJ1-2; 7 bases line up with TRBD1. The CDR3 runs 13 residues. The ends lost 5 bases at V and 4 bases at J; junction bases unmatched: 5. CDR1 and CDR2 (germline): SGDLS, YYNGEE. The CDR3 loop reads CASSRRDSYGYTF. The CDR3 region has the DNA TGTGCCAGCAGTCGCCGGGACAGCTATGGCTACACCTTC.

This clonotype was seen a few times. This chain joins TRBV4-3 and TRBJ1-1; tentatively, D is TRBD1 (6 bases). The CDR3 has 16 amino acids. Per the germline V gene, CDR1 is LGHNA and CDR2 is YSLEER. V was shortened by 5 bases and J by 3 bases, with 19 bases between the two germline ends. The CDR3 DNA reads TGCGCCAGCAGCTACGCAATACAGGGTTGGGACACTGAAGCTTTCTTT. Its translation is CASSYAIQGWDTEAFF.

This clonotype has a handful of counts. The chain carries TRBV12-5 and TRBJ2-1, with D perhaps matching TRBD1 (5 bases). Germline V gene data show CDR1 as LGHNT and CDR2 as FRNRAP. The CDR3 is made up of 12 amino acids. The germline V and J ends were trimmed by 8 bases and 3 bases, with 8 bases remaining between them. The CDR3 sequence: CASRGLYNEQFF. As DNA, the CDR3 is TGTGCTAGTAGGGGCCTCTACAATGAGCAGTTCTTC. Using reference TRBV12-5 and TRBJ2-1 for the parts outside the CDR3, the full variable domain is DARVTQTPRHKVTEMGQEVTMRCQPILGHNTVFWYRQTMMQGLELLAYFRNRAPLDDSGMPKDRFSAEMPDATLATLKIQPSEPRDSAVYFCASRGLYNEQFFGPGTRLTVL.

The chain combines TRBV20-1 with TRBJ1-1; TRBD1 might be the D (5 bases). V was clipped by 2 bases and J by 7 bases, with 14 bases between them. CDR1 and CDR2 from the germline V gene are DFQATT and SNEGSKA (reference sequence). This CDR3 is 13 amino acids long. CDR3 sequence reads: CSARHQGEIEAFF. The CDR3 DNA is TGCAGTGCTAGACACCAGGGCGAGATTGAAGCTTTCTTT.

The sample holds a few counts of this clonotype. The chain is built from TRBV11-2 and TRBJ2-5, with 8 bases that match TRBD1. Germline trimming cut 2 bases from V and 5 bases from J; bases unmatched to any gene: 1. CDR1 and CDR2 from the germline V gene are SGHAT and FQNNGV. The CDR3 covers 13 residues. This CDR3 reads CASSLWTGETQYF. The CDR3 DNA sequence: TGTGCCAGCAGCTTATGGACAGGGGAGACCCAGTACTTC.

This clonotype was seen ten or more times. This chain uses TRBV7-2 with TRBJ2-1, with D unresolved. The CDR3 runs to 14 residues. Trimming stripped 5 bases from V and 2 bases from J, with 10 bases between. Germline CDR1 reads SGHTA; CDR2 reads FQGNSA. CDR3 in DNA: TGTGCCAGCAGCCTGGACCAAGCCTACAATGAGCAGTTCTTC. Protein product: CASSLDQAYNEQFF.

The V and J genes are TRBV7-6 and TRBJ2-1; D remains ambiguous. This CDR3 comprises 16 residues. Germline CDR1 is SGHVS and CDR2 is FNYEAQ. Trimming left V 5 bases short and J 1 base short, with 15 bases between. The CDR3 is CASSPPSEVSYNEQFF. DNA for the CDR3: TGTGCCAGCAGCCCCCCCTCTGAGGTATCCTACAATGAGCAGTTCTTC.

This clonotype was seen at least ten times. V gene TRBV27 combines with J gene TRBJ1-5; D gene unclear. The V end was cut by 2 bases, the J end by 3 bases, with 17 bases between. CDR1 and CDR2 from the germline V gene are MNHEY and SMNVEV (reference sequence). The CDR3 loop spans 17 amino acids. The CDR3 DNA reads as TGTGCCAGCAGTTTAAATACCGGTGGGCCACCCAATCAGCCCCAGCATTTT. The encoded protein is CASSLNTGGPPNQPQHF.

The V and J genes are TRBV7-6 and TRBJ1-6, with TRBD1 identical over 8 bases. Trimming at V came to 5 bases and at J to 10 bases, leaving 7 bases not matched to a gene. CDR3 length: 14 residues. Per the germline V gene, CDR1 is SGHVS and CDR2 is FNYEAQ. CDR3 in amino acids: CASSPRTGRSPLHF. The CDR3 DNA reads TGTGCCAGCAGCCCCCGGACAGGGCGGTCACCCCTCCACTTT.

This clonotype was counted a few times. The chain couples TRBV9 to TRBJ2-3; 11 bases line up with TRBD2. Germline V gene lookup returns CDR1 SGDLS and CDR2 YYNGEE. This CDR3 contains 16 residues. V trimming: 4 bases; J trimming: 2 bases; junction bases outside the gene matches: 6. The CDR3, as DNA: TGTGCCAGCAGCCCGTATAGCGGGGGGGTCACAGATACGCAGTATTTT. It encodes CASSPYSGGVTDTQYF.

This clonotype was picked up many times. This chain's CDR3 is CASSLNGRGGPEETQYF. CDR3 nucleotides: TGTGCCAGCAGCTTAAATGGGCGGGGGGGCCCGGAGGAGACCCAGTACTTC. The V call is TRBV7-2, the J call TRBJ2-5, with 9 bases identical to TRBD2. V lost 2 bases to trimming and J lost 5 bases; unmatched junction nucleotides: 12. The CDR3 runs to 17 residues. The germline V gene encodes CDR1 SGHTA and CDR2 FQGNSA.

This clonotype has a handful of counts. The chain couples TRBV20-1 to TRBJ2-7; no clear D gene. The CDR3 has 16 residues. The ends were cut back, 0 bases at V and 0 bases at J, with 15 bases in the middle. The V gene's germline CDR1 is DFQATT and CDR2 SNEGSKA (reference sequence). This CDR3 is CSARDGLADSSYEQYF. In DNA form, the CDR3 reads TGCAGTGCTAGAGATGGGTTGGCGGATAGCTCCTACGAGCAGTACTTC.

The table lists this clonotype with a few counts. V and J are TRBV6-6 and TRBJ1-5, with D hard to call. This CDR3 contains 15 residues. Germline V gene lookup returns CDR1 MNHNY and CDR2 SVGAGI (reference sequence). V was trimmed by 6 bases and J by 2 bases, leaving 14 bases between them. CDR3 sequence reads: CASSSGGSGNQPQHF. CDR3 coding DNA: TGTGCCAGCAGCTCGGGCGGGTCTGGCAATCAGCCCCAGCATTTT.

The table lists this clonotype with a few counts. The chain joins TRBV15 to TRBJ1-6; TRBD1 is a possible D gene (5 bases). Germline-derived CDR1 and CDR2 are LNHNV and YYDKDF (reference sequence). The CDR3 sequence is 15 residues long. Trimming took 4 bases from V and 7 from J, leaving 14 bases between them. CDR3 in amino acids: CATSMSRTQNSPLHF. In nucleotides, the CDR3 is TGTGCCACCAGCATGTCACGGACACAGAATTCACCCCTCCACTTT.

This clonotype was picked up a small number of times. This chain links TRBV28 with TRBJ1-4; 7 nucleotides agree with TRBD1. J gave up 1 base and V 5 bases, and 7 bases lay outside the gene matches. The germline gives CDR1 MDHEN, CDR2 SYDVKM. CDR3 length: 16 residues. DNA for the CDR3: TGTGCCAGCAGTCTCGACAGGGAGGGAACTAATGAAAAACTGTTTTTT. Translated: CASSLDREGTNEKLFF.

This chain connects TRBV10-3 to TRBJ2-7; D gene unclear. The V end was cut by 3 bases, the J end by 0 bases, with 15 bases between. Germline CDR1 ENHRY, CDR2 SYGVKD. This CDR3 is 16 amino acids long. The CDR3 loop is CAISDPYSPHSYEQYF. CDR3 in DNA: TGTGCCATCAGTGACCCGTACTCACCCCACTCCTACGAGCAGTACTTC.

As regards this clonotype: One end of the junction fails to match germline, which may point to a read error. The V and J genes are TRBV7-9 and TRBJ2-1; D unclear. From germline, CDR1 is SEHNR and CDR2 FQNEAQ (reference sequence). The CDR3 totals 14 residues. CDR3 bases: TGTGCCAGCAGCTTAGCCGGCTCCTACAAAGAGCAGTTCTTC. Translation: CASSLAGSYKEQFF.

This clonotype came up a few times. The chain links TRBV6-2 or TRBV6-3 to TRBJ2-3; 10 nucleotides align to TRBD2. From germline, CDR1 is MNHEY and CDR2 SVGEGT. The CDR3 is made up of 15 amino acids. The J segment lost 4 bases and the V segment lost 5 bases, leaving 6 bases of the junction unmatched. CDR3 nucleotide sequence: TGTGCCAGCAGTAACAGCGGGGGGGCCTCAGATACGCAGTATTTT. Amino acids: CASSNSGGASDTQYF.

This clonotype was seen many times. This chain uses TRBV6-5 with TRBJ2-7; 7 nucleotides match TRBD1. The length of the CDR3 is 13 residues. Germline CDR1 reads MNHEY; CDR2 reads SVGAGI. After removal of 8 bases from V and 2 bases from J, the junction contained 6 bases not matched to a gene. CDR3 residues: CASRATGTYEQYF. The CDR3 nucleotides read TGTGCCAGCCGAGCGACAGGGACCTACGAGCAGTACTTC.